The 31 T cell receptor beta chains presented below share a single source sample, sequenced in a study of T-cell reconstitution after alpha-beta-depleted transplantation in children. TCRbeta library preparation incorporated unique molecular identifiers. One entry per CDR3 protein, called by TCRdb with MiXCR from the PCR reads. This sample has roughly 670,000 distinct CDR3 sequences, with under 15% found just once. The specimen was PBMCs, collected before TCRalphabeta/CD19-depleted stem cell transplant. Receptor source: a girl aged 2-10 years with congenital amegakaryocytic thrombocytopenia, due to receive a stem cell transplant.

This clonotype came up a few times. The V call is TRBV18, the J call TRBJ2-1; the D gene is possibly TRBD2 (6 bases). The CDR3 length is 14 residues. The V gene's germline CDR1 is KGHSH and CDR2 LQKENI. Trimming cost V 0 bases and J 13 bases, with 16 bases left between them. CDR3 coding DNA: TGTGCCAGCTCACCACCGCCTACCGGAGGGGTTCAGTTCTTC. Its translation: CASSPPPTGGVQFF.

This clonotype has at least ten counts. The V gene is TRBV6-5, the J gene TRBJ2-2; D not certain. CDR3 size: 15 residues. Trimming stripped 2 bases from V and 1 base from J, with 8 bases between. The V gene's germline CDR1 is MNHEY and CDR2 SVGAGI. CDR3 coding DNA: TGTGCCAGCAGTTACCCGTCCGGGAACACCGGGGAGCTGTTTTTT. Protein: CASSYPSGNTGELFF.

This clonotype was seen many times. This chain links TRBV20-1 with TRBJ1-2; 8 nucleotides match TRBD1. From germline, CDR1 is DFQATT and CDR2 SNEGSKA (reference sequence). The V gene end was trimmed by 2 bases and the J gene end by 12 bases; junction bases not matched to a gene: 14. The CDR3 is made up of 14 amino acids. The CDR3 is CSARRAQGADMNTF. Written as DNA, the CDR3 is TGCAGTGCTAGAAGAGCGCAGGGGGCTGATATGAACACCTTC.

The chain has TRBV5-1 and TRBJ2-1; 10 bases map to TRBD2. The CDR3 totals 16 residues. J gave up 6 bases and V 4 bases, and 10 bases lay outside the gene matches. Germline V gene data show CDR1 as SGHRS and CDR2 as YFSETQ. CDR3: CASSPVAGGLPNEQFF. CDR3 in DNA: TGCGCCAGCAGCCCAGTAGCGGGAGGACTCCCCAATGAGCAGTTCTTC.

The V gene is TRBV29-1, the J gene TRBJ1-1, with a tentative D call TRBD1 (5 bases). Germline loops: CDR1 SQVTM, CDR2 ANQGSEA. This CDR3 contains 17 residues. Deletions cut 7 bases from V and 5 bases from J, with 29 bases between. As DNA, the CDR3 is TGCAGCGCCGGGGCCCTTAGAAAGCTCAGTGTCGGGACTGAAGCTTTCTTT. Protein product: CSAGALRKLSVGTEAFF. The full variable domain, its missing parts supplied by reference TRBV29-1 and TRBJ1-1, is SAVISQKPSRDICQRGTSLTIQCQVDSQVTMMFWYRQQPGQSLTLIATANQGSEATYESGFVIDKFPISRPNLTFSTLTVSNMSPEDSSIYLCSAGALRKLSVGTEAFFGQGTRLTVV.

This clonotype was seen at least ten times. This rearrangement joins TRBV5-1 to TRBJ2-3; D may be TRBD1 (5 bases). V was pared by 1 base and J by 2 bases, with 11 bases between. The germline CDR1 and CDR2 sequences are SGHRS and YFSETQ. The CDR3 has 15 residues. For the CDR3, the DNA is TGCGCCAGCAGCTTGAGCGTAGGGGACACAGATACGCAGTATTTT. It translates to CASSLSVGDTDTQYF.

The genes are TRBV30 and TRBJ2-1, with 7 bases identical to TRBD1. After removal of 1 base from V and 6 bases from J, the junction contained 6 bases not matched to a gene. Germline V CDR1 and CDR2: GTSNPN, SVGIG (reference sequence). CDR3 size: 14 residues. The CDR3 nucleotides read TGTGCCTGGAGTGCAAGTGACAGGGTCAATGAGCAGTTCTTC. This translates into CAWSASDRVNEQFF.

This clonotype was recorded a few times. The V and J genes are TRBV6-5 and TRBJ2-5; tentatively, D is TRBD2 (6 bases). V lost 5 bases to trimming and J lost 2 bases, with 18 bases between them. The CDR3 contains 16 residues. Germline V gene sequence: CDR1 MNHEY, CDR2 SVGAGI. CDR3 sequence: CASSPLVHSGQETQYF. The CDR3 region has the DNA TGTGCCAGCAGTCCACTCGTGCACAGCGGGCAAGAGACCCAGTACTTC.

The chain carries TRBV12-3 or TRBV12-4 and TRBJ2-5, with D possibly TRBD1 on 5 matching bases. Trimming pared 5 bases from V and 5 bases from J, leaving 21 bases between. The CDR3 runs to 16 residues. CDR3 nucleotide sequence: TGTGCCAGCAGTACCCTGGGGTCAGGGCTTAGGGAGACCCAGTACTTC. Its protein product is CASSTLGSGLRETQYF.

This clonotype turned up a few times. DNA for the CDR3: TGTGCCTGGAGTTCTACTGGTGAGCAGTTCTTC. As protein: CAWSSTGEQFF. The rearrangement joins TRBV30 to TRBJ2-1; unclear D gene. The germline CDR1 and CDR2 sequences are GTSNPN and SVGIG (reference sequence). Trimming took 2 bases from V and 9 from J, leaving 8 bases between them. The CDR3 covers 11 residues.

This clonotype has only a few counts. The chain carries TRBV12-3 or TRBV12-4 and TRBJ2-7; TRBD2 matches at 9 bases. After removal of 3 bases from V and 6 bases from J, the junction contained 9 bases not matched to a gene. This CDR3 has 15 residues. Written as DNA, the CDR3 is TGTGCCAGCAGTTTTTCCTCGCTAGCGGGATCCGAGCAGTACTTC. Translated: CASSFSSLAGSEQYF.

In this sample, this clonotype turned up many times. The chain employs TRBV20-1 and TRBJ2-1, with TRBD1 matching 7 bases. Germline CDR1 DFQATT, CDR2 SNEGSKA (reference sequence). There are 15 residues in the CDR3. Unmatched junction bases numbered 9, after V lost 4 bases and J lost 3 bases. The CDR3 is CSATKQGVGYNEQFF. CDR3 DNA: TGCAGTGCTACGAAGCAGGGGGTTGGCTACAATGAGCAGTTCTTC.

This clonotype occurred a few times. The chain carries TRBV5-6 and TRBJ2-5; 7 nucleotides align to TRBD2. The CDR3 length is 14 residues. Germline V gene data show CDR1 as SGHDT and CDR2 as YYEEEE. V trimming: 0 bases; J trimming: 9 bases; junction bases outside the gene matches: 8. CDR3 protein: CASSLGRTRGAQYF. For the CDR3, the DNA is TGTGCCAGCAGCTTGGGCAGGACTCGGGGGGCCCAGTACTTC.

The gene calls are TRBV30 and TRBJ2-1; 9 bases are a match to TRBD2. Per the germline V gene, CDR1 is GTSNPN and CDR2 is SVGIG (reference sequence). This CDR3 comprises 19 residues. V was pared by 2 bases and J by 0 bases, with 14 bases of the junction left unmatched. The CDR3 nucleotides read TGTGCCTGGAGTAAAAGACTAGCGGTACCCCAGAGCTCCTACAATGAGCAGTTCTTC. Its protein is CAWSKRLAVPQSSYNEQFF.

This clonotype has more than one count but fewer than ten. The chain is built from TRBV5-1 and TRBJ2-1, with D possibly being TRBD1 (5 bases). This CDR3 has 14 amino acids. The germline CDR1 and CDR2 sequences are SGHRS and YFSETQ. V was cut by 8 bases and J by 5 bases, with 17 bases left in between. The CDR3 sequence is CASAPGNGHNEQFF. The CDR3 coding sequence is TGCGCCAGTGCTCCAGGGAACGGGCACAATGAGCAGTTCTTC.

There are a few counts of this clonotype. The rearrangement joins TRBV12-3 or TRBV12-4 to TRBJ2-7, with TRBD2 matching over 7 bases. CDR3 size: 16 residues. V shed 2 bases and J 5 bases; nucleotides not matched to a gene: 12. For the CDR3, the DNA is TGTGCCAGCAGTTTATTTTCCCTGGGGAGCGGGGACGAGCAGTACTTC. Its protein product is CASSLFSLGSGDEQYF.

In this sample, this clonotype turned up a few times. The chain joins TRBV12-3 or TRBV12-4 to TRBJ2-5, with TRBD2 as a possible D gene (6 bases). The CDR3 extends over 12 amino acids. V was clipped by 11 bases and J by 2 bases, with 12 bases between them. The CDR3 DNA reads TGTGCCTGCTCCAGCGGGCAAGAGACCCAGTACTTC. Amino acids: CACSSGQETQYF.

About this clonotype: A clone one base away is much larger, so this may be a read error. The chain combines TRBV4-1 with TRBJ2-1, with TRBD2 matching 13 bases. Germline V gene lookup returns CDR1 MGHRA and CDR2 YSYEKL. This CDR3 is built from 17 residues. The CDR3 DNA reads as TGCCCCAGCAGCCTACTCATAGGACTAGCGGGAGCCGAGGAGCAGTTCTTC. Translating it yields CPSSLLIGLAGAEEQFF.

This clonotype has only a few counts. The rearrangement joins TRBV7-8 to TRBJ2-6, with no clear D. The CDR3 consists of 14 residues. Germline V gene data show CDR1 as SGHVS and CDR2 as FQNEAQ. V dropped 5 bases and J dropped 2 bases, with 7 bases sitting between them. The CDR3 reads CASSATTGANVLTF. CDR3 in DNA: TGTGCCAGCAGCGCAACGACTGGGGCCAACGTCCTGACTTTC.

The chain employs TRBV7-2 and TRBJ1-5; D ambiguous. The ends were cut back, 0 bases at V and 5 bases at J, with 11 bases in the middle. This CDR3 has 15 residues. CDR1 is SGHTA, CDR2 FQGNSA, per germline. The CDR3 sequence: CASSLAGGSYQPQHF. CDR3 sequence (DNA): TGTGCCAGCAGCTTAGCCGGAGGGTCCTATCAGCCCCAGCATTTT.

The V gene is TRBV3-1, the J gene TRBJ2-1, with D perhaps assigned TRBD1 or TRBD2 (5 bases each). The CDR3 loop spans 16 amino acids. CDR1 and CDR2 (germline): LGHDT, YNNKEL (reference sequence). V lost 3 bases and J lost 0, with 12 bases in between. CDR3 DNA sequence: TGTGCCAGCAGCCACCCGGGACGAAGCTCCTACAATGAGCAGTTCTTC. It specifies CASSHPGRSSYNEQFF.

This clonotype was seen a handful of times. The chain carries TRBV7-2 and TRBJ2-1; D is possibly TRBD1 or TRBD2 (5 bases each). Trimming left V 2 bases short and J 16 bases short, with 15 bases between. From germline, CDR1 is SGHTA and CDR2 FQGNSA. This CDR3 has 12 amino acids. CDR3: CASSLTPGRAFF. The CDR3 DNA follows: TGTGCCAGCAGCTTAACACCGGGACGGGCCTTCTTC.

The sample holds many counts of this clonotype. The chain employs TRBV5-1 and TRBJ2-1; 9 nucleotides align to TRBD2. J gave up 7 bases and V 0 bases, and 5 bases lay outside the gene matches. This CDR3 spans 15 amino acids. CDR1 is SGHRS and CDR2 is YFSETQ in the germline V gene. CDR3 bases: TGCGCCAGCAGCTTGGGCGGGAGGGCCGCAAATGAGCAGTTCTTC. Translated, it gives CASSLGGRAANEQFF.

This chain links TRBV5-1 with TRBJ2-7; D remains ambiguous. Germline CDR1 SGHRS, CDR2 YFSETQ. V was pared by 0 bases and J by 3 bases, with 16 bases between. This CDR3 comprises 16 residues. The CDR3 loop is CASSLGSEPYNYEQYF. CDR3 nucleotides: TGCGCCAGCAGCTTGGGGTCAGAGCCCTATAACTACGAGCAGTACTTC.

This clonotype showed up many times. DNA for the CDR3: TGTGCCAGCAGCCAAATCCGCACAGATACGCAGTATTTT. Translation gives CASSQIRTDTQYF. The chain has TRBV3-1 and TRBJ2-3; D gene unclear. The V gene's germline CDR1 is LGHDT and CDR2 YNNKEL (reference sequence). Trimming took off 2 bases at V and 1 base at J, with 4 bases between the two ends. The CDR3 contains 13 residues.

This clonotype was counted many times. This chain connects TRBV6-5 to TRBJ1-5; TRBD1 matches 9 bases. The CDR3 consists of 15 residues. CDR1 MNHEY and CDR2 SVGAGI come from the germline V gene. V lost 4 bases, J lost 8 bases, and 9 bases stayed unmatched. DNA of the CDR3: TGTGCCAGCAGTTCTACCGGGACAGGGATAGAGCCCCAGCATTTT. This codes for CASSSTGTGIEPQHF.

The table lists this clonotype with many counts. CDR3 sequence: CASSQVGAESYGYTF. Written as DNA, the CDR3 is TGCGCCAGCAGCCAAGTGGGGGCTGAGAGCTATGGCTACACCTTC. The chain has TRBV4-1 and TRBJ1-2; D might be TRBD1 (6 bases). CDR3 size: 15 residues. Germline assignment: CDR1 MGHRA and CDR2 YSYEKL. V lost 1 base and J 4 bases, leaving 13 bases between the germline ends.

The CDR3 loop is CASSLEGPGRYF. The CDR3 coding sequence is TGCGCCAGCAGCTTGGAAGGACCCGGGAGGTACTTC. The chain has TRBV5-1 and TRBJ2-4, with a weak D call TRBD2 (6 bases). The CDR3 has 12 residues. Trimming shortened V by 0 bases and J by 15 bases, and 13 bases separated the two germline ends. Per the germline V gene, CDR1 is SGHRS and CDR2 is YFSETQ.

This clonotype has only a few counts. The CDR3 DNA is TGTGCCAGCAGCGTAATTGGGCAGGGGTACACTGAAGCTTTCTTT. It is translated as CASSVIGQGYTEAFF. The J gene is TRBJ1-1, the V gene TRBV9, with a weak D call TRBD1 (6 bases). V was shortened by 1 base and J by 3 bases, with 13 bases between the two germline ends. The CDR3 runs to 15 residues. Germline V lookup: CDR1 SGDLS, CDR2 YYNGEE. The full variable domain, its missing parts supplied by reference TRBV9 and TRBJ1-1, is DSGVTQTPKHLITATGQRVTLRCSPRSGDLSVYWYQQSLDQGLQFLIQYYNGEERAKGNILERFSAQQFPDLHSELNLSSLELGDSALYFCASSVIGQGYTEAFFGQGTRLTVV.

The V call is TRBV20-1, the J call TRBJ2-1; D remains ambiguous. The CDR3 runs 11 residues. Germline assignment: CDR1 DFQATT and CDR2 SNEGSKA (reference sequence). The V and J ends lost 6 bases and 14 bases respectively, with 17 bases between them. The CDR3 loop reads CSARSVQNKFF. In DNA form, the CDR3 reads TGCAGTGCAAGGTCGGTACAGAATAAGTTCTTC.

The gene calls are TRBV5-5 and TRBJ1-2; no firm D call. Germline V gives CDR1 SGHKS, CDR2 YYEKEE (reference sequence). CDR3 length: 16 residues. The V end lost 0 bases, the J end lost 0 bases, and 12 bases lay between the germline ends. The CDR3 region has the DNA TGTGCCAGCAGCTTGGAATGGGGTTCGTCTAACTATGGCTACACCTTC. Its translation is CASSLEWGSSNYGYTF.